These 8 T cell receptor beta chains were sequenced from one sample in a study of control samples from healthy donors and cancer patients. Repertoires were generated with immunoSEQ multiplex PCR, while TCRdb's copy carries only in-frame clones and drops some. The repertoire has about 130,000 clones, around 90% of them found once; the top ten carry approximately 2.7%. Source material: blood. These receptors were collected from a man between 18 and 35 years old in good health.

The chain carries TRBV3-1 (or the pseudogene TRBV3-2) and TRBJ2-7; D remains unclear. V lost 5 bases and J lost 1, with 12 bases in between. The CDR3 covers 14 residues. Germline loops: CDR1 LGHDT, CDR2 YNNKEL (reference sequence). CDR3 region: CASSALRTSYEQYF. The CDR3 bases are TGTGCCAGCAGCGCCTTAAGGACGTCCTACGAGCAGTACTTC.

This chain links TRBV6-1 with TRBJ1-4; 10 positions match TRBD1. In germline, CDR1 is MNHNS, CDR2 SASEGT. This CDR3 has 15 amino acids. Trimming cost V 5 bases and J 3 bases; bases outside gene matches: 3. The CDR3 sequence is CASSSGQGANEKLFF. The CDR3 coding sequence is TGTGCCAGCAGTTCCGGACAGGGGGCTAATGAAAAACTGTTTTTT.

The V gene is TRBV29-1, the J gene TRBJ2-5; 12 bases align to TRBD1. V dropped 3 bases and J dropped 1; count of bases not matched to a gene: 9. Germline-derived CDR1 and CDR2 are SQVTM and ANQGSEA. The CDR3 is 17 residues long. This CDR3 reads CSVDWDRGPRGQETQYF. The CDR3 DNA reads as TGCAGCGTTGATTGGGACAGGGGGCCTCGTGGCCAAGAGACCCAGTACTTC.

V gene TRBV13 combines with J gene TRBJ1-2; D gene unclear. V was cut by 0 bases and J by 7 bases, with 6 bases left in between. CDR1 is PRHDT and CDR2 is FYEKMQ in the germline V gene (reference sequence). This CDR3 region has 12 residues. As DNA, the CDR3 is TGTGCCAGCAGCTTAGGCCCGGGTGGCTACACCTTC. This codes for CASSLGPGGYTF.

CDR3 nucleotides: TGTGCCAGCAGTTTTCCGGGGGCGAATGAAGCTTTCTTT. Protein: CASSFPGANEAFF. The rearrangement links TRBV28 to TRBJ1-1, with D possibly TRBD1 on 6 matching bases. Germline V gives CDR1 MDHEN, CDR2 SYDVKM. V was shortened by 3 bases and J by 7 bases, with 12 bases between the two germline ends. There are 13 residues in the CDR3.

The rearrangement joins TRBV6-6 to TRBJ1-1; D remains ambiguous. This CDR3 contains 13 residues. CDR1 is MNHNY and CDR2 is SVGAGI in the germline V gene (reference sequence). Between the trimmed V and J ends, which lost 5 bases and 1 base, there was a span of 8 bases. The CDR3 sequence is CASSTDRNTEAFF. CDR3 sequence (DNA): TGTGCCAGCAGTACGGACCGGAACACTGAAGCTTTCTTT.

V and J are TRBV28 and TRBJ2-2, with 12 bases matching TRBD2. The CDR3 extends over 17 amino acids. In germline, CDR1 is MDHEN, CDR2 SYDVKM. The J segment lost 3 bases and the V segment lost 2 bases, leaving 4 bases of the junction unmatched. CDR3 residues: CASSLVLAGGYTGELFF. In DNA, the CDR3 is TGTGCCAGCAGTTTAGTCCTAGCGGGGGGGTACACCGGGGAGCTGTTTTTT.

This clone was seen just once. V and J are TRBV7-8 and TRBJ1-2; D uncertain. Trimming stripped 4 bases from V and 4 bases from J, with 13 bases between. This CDR3 has 14 residues. Germline V gives CDR1 SGHVS, CDR2 FQNEAQ. CDR3 in DNA: TGTGCCAGCAGCTCCACACCGGCGCGCTATGGCTACACCTTC. Its protein is CASSSTPARYGYTF.